The 24 T cell receptor beta chains below were found in one sample sequenced in a study of graft-versus-host responses after intestinal transplantation. Produced via immunoSEQ multiplex PCR; TCRdb's table is partial and in-frame only. There are about 110,000 clones in the sample; approximately 93% occur only once, and 1% to 1.5% lies in the top ten. These TCRs' antigens remain unknown. Sequenced here: unstimulated CD8+ T cells sorted from spleen or lymph node cells, sampled before transplant. These receptors all stem from a human donor who was the organ donor for an intestinal transplant.

The V and J genes are TRBV27 and TRBJ2-1, with TRBD2 matching over 9 bases. J was trimmed by 9 bases and V by 8 bases; bases with no gene match: 14. The germline V gene encodes CDR1 MNHEY and CDR2 SMNVEV (reference sequence). The CDR3 has 15 residues. CDR3 sequence (DNA): TGTGCCAGCCACCACCGGGCGGGAGGGCTGGGTGAGCAGTTCTTC. This encodes CASHHRAGGLGEQFF.

The V gene is TRBV4-1, the J gene TRBJ2-5, with D possibly being TRBD2 (5 bases). The CDR3 covers 14 residues. The V gene's germline CDR1 is MGHRA and CDR2 YSYEKL. V was trimmed by 1 base and J by 5 bases, leaving 11 bases between them. The CDR3 coding sequence is TGCGCCAGCAGCCAAGTCGGGGAAGGGGAGACCCAGTACTTC. Protein sequence: CASSQVGEGETQYF.

As to this clone: The sample carries other DNA sequences with the same CDR3. This chain connects TRBV27 to TRBJ2-2; either TRBD1 or TRBD2 may supply D (5 bases each). The CDR3 is 13 residues long. V shed 2 bases and J shed 4 bases, with 5 bases lying between them. CDR1 and CDR2 (germline): MNHEY, SMNVEV (reference sequence). CDR3 protein: CASSLGGTGELFF. CDR3 DNA sequence: TGTGCCAGCAGTTTAGGGGGCACCGGGGAGCTGTTTTTT.

The chain has TRBV4-1 and TRBJ1-1, with a tentative D call TRBD1 (5 bases). Germline V gives CDR1 MGHRA, CDR2 YSYEKL. The CDR3 length is 16 residues. V gave up 0 bases and J gave up 3 bases, with 14 bases separating them. The CDR3 reads CASSQETVTGDTEAFF. The CDR3 DNA is TGCGCCAGCAGCCAAGAAACGGTAACGGGGGACACTGAAGCTTTCTTT.

This clone has only one observation. The gene calls are TRBV29-1 and TRBJ2-1; tentative D call: TRBD2 (5 bases). Trimming pared 5 bases from V and 10 bases from J, leaving 12 bases between. Per the germline V gene, CDR1 is SQVTM and CDR2 is ANQGSEA. The CDR3 is made up of 11 amino acids. Here the CDR3 DNA reads TGCAGCGTTCTAGCCGGAAAAGAGCAGTTCTTC. Residues: CSVLAGKEQFF.

V and J are TRBV7-6 and TRBJ2-7; 8 nucleotides align to TRBD2. This CDR3 is 16 amino acids long. In germline, CDR1 is SGHVS, CDR2 FNYEAQ. The junction had 12 bases not matched to a gene; V was cut back by 2 bases and J by 6 bases. CDR3 protein: CASSLRGGTTFGEQYF. In nucleotides, the CDR3 is TGTGCCAGCAGCTTACGGGGGGGGACGACCTTTGGCGAGCAGTACTTC.

This clone was observed a single time. The chain uses TRBV27 and TRBJ2-7; 7 bases map to TRBD1. The CDR3 loop spans 13 amino acids. Losses at the gene ends were 3 bases for V and 3 bases for J; bases not matched to a gene: 2. From germline, CDR1 is MNHEY and CDR2 SMNVEV (reference sequence). The CDR3 reads CASSFGQDYEQYF. The CDR3 DNA reads TGTGCCAGCAGTTTCGGACAGGACTACGAGCAGTACTTC.

The chain joins TRBV30 to TRBJ2-7; D tentatively fits TRBD1 or TRBD2 (5 bases each). The CDR3 runs to 13 residues. Trimming removed 6 bases at V and 4 bases at J, with 16 bases between. Germline V gene data show CDR1 as GTSNPN and CDR2 as SVGIG (reference sequence). CDR3 amino acids: CACSGLLSYEQYF. CDR3 nucleotide sequence: TGTGCCTGCTCGGGGCTCCTCTCGTACGAGCAGTACTTC. Full variable domain (missing parts from reference TRBV30 and TRBJ2-7): SQTIHQWPATLVQPVGSPLSLECTVEGTSNPNLYWYRQAAGRGLQLLFYSVGIGQISSEVPQNLSASRPQDRQFILSSKKLLLSDSGFYLCACSGLLSYEQYFGPGTRLTVT.

V is TRBV28 and J is TRBJ2-7; maybe TRBD2 (6 bases). The ends were cut back, 3 bases at V and 7 bases at J, with 19 bases in the middle. Germline assignment: CDR1 MDHEN and CDR2 SYDVKM. The CDR3 covers 15 residues. The CDR3 DNA sequence: TGTGCCAGCAGTTTCCACGCTTTTGGGGCGGGGGAGCAGTACTTC. This translates into CASSFHAFGAGEQYF.

This chain links TRBV5-1 with TRBJ2-3, with 7 nucleotides matching TRBD2. Germline CDR1 is SGHRS and CDR2 is YFSETQ. V shed 1 base and J 0 bases; nucleotides not matched to a gene: 2. This CDR3 is built from 15 residues. The CDR3 here is CASSLWGGSTDTQYF. The CDR3 DNA reads as TGCGCCAGCAGCTTGTGGGGGGGAAGCACAGATACGCAGTATTTT.

The chain recombines TRBV4-1 with TRBJ1-1; no definite D call. The CDR3 length is 14 residues. The germline V gene encodes CDR1 MGHRA and CDR2 YSYEKL. Between the trimmed V and J ends, which lost 2 bases and 3 bases, there was a span of 10 bases. The CDR3 region has the DNA TGCGCCAGCAGCCAAAAGAGGTGGGACACTGAAGCTTTCTTT. It specifies CASSQKRWDTEAFF.

The chain has TRBV7-2 and TRBJ1-1; D is undetermined. V dropped 5 bases and J dropped 6 bases, with 16 bases sitting between them. The CDR3 loop spans 14 amino acids. The germline V gene has CDR1 SGHTA and CDR2 FQGNSA. CDR3 sequence (DNA): TGTGCCAGCAGCCCCTGGCCGGAGAATGCTGAAGCTTTCTTT. Protein: CASSPWPENAEAFF.

The chain carries TRBV4-3 and TRBJ1-2; D remains ambiguous. Germline V gene data show CDR1 as LGHNA and CDR2 as YSLEER. Trimming stripped 1 base from V and 1 base from J, with 7 bases between. This CDR3 is built from 14 residues. The CDR3 is CASSQGRHNYGYTF. The CDR3 DNA reads as TGCGCCAGCAGCCAAGGTCGACATAACTATGGCTACACCTTC.

The chain carries TRBV21-1 and TRBJ1-1; whether TRBD1, the table's D call, matches the DNA was not checked. TRBV21-1 is deemed a pseudogene. The CDR3 contains 14 residues. This CDR3 reads CASSKAQGITEAFF. In DNA form, the CDR3 reads TGTGCCAGCAGCAAAGCCCAGGGGATCACTGAAGCTTTCTTT.

J is TRBJ2-7 and V is TRBV9, with 7 bases that match TRBD1. Germline CDR1 reads SGDLS; CDR2 reads YYNGEE. V lost 4 bases to trimming and J lost 0 bases; unmatched junction nucleotides: 4. CDR3 length equals 14 residues. CDR3 bases: TGTGCCAGCAGCCCCCGGGACAGCTCCTACGAGCAGTACTTC. Its protein is CASSPRDSSYEQYF.

This clone was seen a few times. V usage is TRBV6-6 and J usage is TRBJ2-7; D is undetermined. The CDR3 covers 15 residues. The V gene lost 0 bases and the J gene lost 3 bases, with 12 bases spanning the gap. The germline V gene encodes CDR1 MNHNY and CDR2 SVGAGI (reference sequence). CDR3 nucleotides: TGTGCCAGCAGTTACTCGGGTAGTTTGAACTACGAGCAGTACTTC. This encodes CASSYSGSLNYEQYF.

The CDR3 nucleotides are TGTGCCAGCAGCTTGGTCGCTCTCCGGCTTTACGAGCAGTACTTC. Translated: CASSLVALRLYEQYF. The chain uses TRBV5-5 and TRBJ2-7, with no clear D. V lost 0 bases and J 4 bases, leaving 14 bases between the germline ends. From germline, CDR1 is SGHKS and CDR2 YYEKEE (reference sequence). The CDR3 has 15 residues.

The V gene is TRBV27, the J gene TRBJ1-3, with 8 nucleotides matching TRBD1. CDR1 and CDR2 from the germline V gene are MNHEY and SMNVEV (reference sequence). The trim removed 6 bases at V and 0 bases at J, leaving 13 bases unmatched. The CDR3 is made up of 18 amino acids. DNA of the CDR3: TGTGCCAGCAGCCGGACAGGGAAATTCCAACTCTCTGGAAACACCATATATTTT. It translates to CASSRTGKFQLSGNTIYF.

In its sample, this clone was seen once. J is TRBJ2-3 and V is TRBV7-9; no firm D call. The CDR3 spans 11 residues. Trimming removed 4 bases at V and 6 bases at J, with 5 bases between. Germline CDR1 reads SEHNR; CDR2 reads FQNEAQ (reference sequence). The DNA of the CDR3 is TGTGCCAGCAGCTCCCCGGATACGCAGTATTTT. It translates to CASSSPDTQYF.

This clone was detected only once. The chain combines TRBV19 with TRBJ2-1; 8 nucleotides line up with TRBD2. This CDR3 is 15 amino acids long. Germline V lookup: CDR1 LNHDA, CDR2 SQIVND (reference sequence). V lost 5 bases and J lost 6; bases outside the gene matches: 9. CDR3 bases: TGTGCCAGTAGTGAAACGGCGGGAGGCCCCAATGAGCAGTTCTTC. Amino acid sequence: CASSETAGGPNEQFF.

This chain connects TRBV29-1 to TRBJ2-3; D gene uncertain. Germline loops: CDR1 SQVTM, CDR2 ANQGSEA. This CDR3 comprises 13 residues. V was cut by 3 bases and J by 3 bases, with 10 bases left in between. The chain's CDR3 is CSVDMESTDTQYF. In nucleotides, the CDR3 is TGCAGCGTTGACATGGAGTCAACAGATACGCAGTATTTT.

This clone occurred once. The V and J genes are TRBV27 and TRBJ2-1; 7 positions agree with TRBD2. V shed 5 bases, J shed 2 bases, and the junction held 6 bases outside the gene matches. The CDR3 is made up of 15 amino acids. The germline CDR1 and CDR2 sequences are MNHEY and SMNVEV (reference sequence). The CDR3 reads CASSHTSDPYNEQFF. Written as DNA, the CDR3 is TGTGCCAGCAGTCATACTAGCGACCCCTACAATGAGCAGTTCTTC.

This rearrangement joins TRBV6-6 to TRBJ2-4, with unresolved D. The germline gives CDR1 MNHNY, CDR2 SVGAGI (reference sequence). The V end was cut by 2 bases, the J end by 15 bases, with 11 bases between. The CDR3 runs 11 residues. In nucleotides, the CDR3 is TGTGCCAGCAGTTACCCCCCTTCTTGGTACTTC. Translated: CASSYPPSWYF.

This sequence joins TRBV6-6 and TRBJ1-1; D unresolved. Germline V gives CDR1 MNHNY, CDR2 SVGAGI (reference sequence). The CDR3 has 14 residues. The V and J ends lost 6 bases and 2 bases respectively, with 13 bases between them. The CDR3 sequence is CASRLKSFNTEAFF. The CDR3 DNA reads as TGTGCCAGCAGATTAAAGAGCTTCAACACTGAAGCTTTCTTT.